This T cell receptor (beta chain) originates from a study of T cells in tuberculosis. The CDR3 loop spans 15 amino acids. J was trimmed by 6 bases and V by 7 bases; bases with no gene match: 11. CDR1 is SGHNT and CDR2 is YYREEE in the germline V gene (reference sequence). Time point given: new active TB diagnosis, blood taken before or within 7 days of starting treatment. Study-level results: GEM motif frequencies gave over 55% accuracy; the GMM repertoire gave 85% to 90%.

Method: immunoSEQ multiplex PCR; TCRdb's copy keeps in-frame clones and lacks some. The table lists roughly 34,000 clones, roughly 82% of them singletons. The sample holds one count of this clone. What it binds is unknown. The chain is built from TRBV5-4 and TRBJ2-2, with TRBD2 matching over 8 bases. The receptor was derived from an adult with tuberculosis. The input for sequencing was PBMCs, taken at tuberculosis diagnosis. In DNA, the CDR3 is TGTGCCAGCTATACCCACGGGAGGGCCCCCGGGGAGCTGTTTTTT. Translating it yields CASYTHGRAPGELFF.